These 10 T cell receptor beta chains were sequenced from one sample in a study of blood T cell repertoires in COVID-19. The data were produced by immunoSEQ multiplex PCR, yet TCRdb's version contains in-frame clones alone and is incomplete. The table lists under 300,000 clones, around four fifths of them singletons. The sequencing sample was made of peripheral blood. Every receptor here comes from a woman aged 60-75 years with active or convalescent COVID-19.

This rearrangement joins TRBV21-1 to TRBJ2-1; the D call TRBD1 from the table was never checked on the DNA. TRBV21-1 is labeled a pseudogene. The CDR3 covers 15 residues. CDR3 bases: TGTGCCAGCAGCAAAGACGGGACAGGGAGACGCTGGCAGTTCTTC. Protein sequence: CASSKDGTGRRWQFF.

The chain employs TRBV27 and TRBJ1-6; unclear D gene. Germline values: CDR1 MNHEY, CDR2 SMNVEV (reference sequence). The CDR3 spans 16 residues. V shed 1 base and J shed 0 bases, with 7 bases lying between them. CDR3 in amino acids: CASSLYGSSYNSPLHF. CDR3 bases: TGTGCCAGCAGTTTATACGGGAGCTCCTATAATTCACCCCTCCACTTT.

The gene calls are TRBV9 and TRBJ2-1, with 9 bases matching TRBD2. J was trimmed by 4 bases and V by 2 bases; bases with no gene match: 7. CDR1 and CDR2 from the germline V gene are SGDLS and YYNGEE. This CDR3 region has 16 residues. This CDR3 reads CASSVNPGLAYNEQFF. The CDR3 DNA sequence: TGTGCCAGCAGCGTGAACCCGGGACTAGCTTACAATGAGCAGTTCTTC.

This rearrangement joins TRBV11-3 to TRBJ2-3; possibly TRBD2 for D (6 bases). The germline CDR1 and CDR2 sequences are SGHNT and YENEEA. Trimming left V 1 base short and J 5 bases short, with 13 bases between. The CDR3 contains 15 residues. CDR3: CASSLGLGIRDTQYF. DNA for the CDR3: TGTGCCAGCAGCTTAGGACTAGGAATACGAGATACGCAGTATTTT. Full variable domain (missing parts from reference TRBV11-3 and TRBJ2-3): EAGVVQSPRYKIIEKKQPVAFWCNPISGHNTLYWYLQNLGQGPELLIRYENEEAVDDSQLPKDRFSAERLKGVDSTLKIQPAELGDSAVYLCASSLGLGIRDTQYFGPGTRLTVL.

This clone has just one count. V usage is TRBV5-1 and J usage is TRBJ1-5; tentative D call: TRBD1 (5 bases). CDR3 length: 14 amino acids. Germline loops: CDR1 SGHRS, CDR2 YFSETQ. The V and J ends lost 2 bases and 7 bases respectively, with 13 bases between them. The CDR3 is CASSFDQGDQPQHF. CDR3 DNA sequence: TGCGCCAGCAGCTTTGATCAGGGTGACCAGCCCCAGCATTTT.

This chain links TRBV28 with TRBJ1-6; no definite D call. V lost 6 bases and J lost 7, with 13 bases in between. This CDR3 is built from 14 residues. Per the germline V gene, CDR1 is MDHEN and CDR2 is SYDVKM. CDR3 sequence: CASRLTPANSPLHF. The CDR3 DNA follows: TGTGCCAGCAGGCTCACCCCCGCGAATTCACCCCTCCACTTT.

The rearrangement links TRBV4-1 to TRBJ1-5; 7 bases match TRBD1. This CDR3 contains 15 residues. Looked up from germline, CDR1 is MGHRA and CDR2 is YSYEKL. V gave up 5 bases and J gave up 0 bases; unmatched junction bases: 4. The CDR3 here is CASSGQVYSNQPQHF. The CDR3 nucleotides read TGCGCCAGCAGCGGACAGGTATATAGCAATCAGCCCCAGCATTTT.

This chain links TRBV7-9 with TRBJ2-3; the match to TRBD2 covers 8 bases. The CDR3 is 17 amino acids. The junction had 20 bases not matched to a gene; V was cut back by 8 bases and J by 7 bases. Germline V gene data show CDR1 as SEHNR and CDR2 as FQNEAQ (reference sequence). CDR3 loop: CASSSFIAGIHVHTQYF. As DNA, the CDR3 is TGTGCCAGCTCCTCTTTTATAGCGGGAATTCACGTGCATACGCAGTATTTT.

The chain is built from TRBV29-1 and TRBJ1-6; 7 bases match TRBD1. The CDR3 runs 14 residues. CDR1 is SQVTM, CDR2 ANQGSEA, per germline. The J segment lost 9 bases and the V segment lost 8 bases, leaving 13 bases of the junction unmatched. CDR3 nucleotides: TGCAGCACGCCCGACAGGGCTCGTTGTTCACCCCTCCACTTT. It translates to CSTPDRARCSPLHF. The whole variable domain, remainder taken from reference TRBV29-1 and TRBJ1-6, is SAVISQKPSRDICQRGTSLTIQCQVDSQVTMMFWYRQQPGQSLTLIATANQGSEATYESGFVIDKFPISRPNLTFSTLTVSNMSPEDSSIYLCSTPDRARCSPLHFGNGTRLTVT.

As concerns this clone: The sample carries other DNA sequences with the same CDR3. CDR3: CASRTDRSSYNEQFF. The CDR3 nucleotides read TGTGCCAGCAGAACGGACAGGAGCTCCTACAATGAGCAGTTCTTC. The J gene is TRBJ2-1, the V gene TRBV2; 7 positions agree with TRBD1. The germline V gene has CDR1 SNHLY and CDR2 FYNNEI. V trimming: 6 bases; J trimming: 0 bases; junction bases outside the gene matches: 5. The CDR3 length is 15 residues.